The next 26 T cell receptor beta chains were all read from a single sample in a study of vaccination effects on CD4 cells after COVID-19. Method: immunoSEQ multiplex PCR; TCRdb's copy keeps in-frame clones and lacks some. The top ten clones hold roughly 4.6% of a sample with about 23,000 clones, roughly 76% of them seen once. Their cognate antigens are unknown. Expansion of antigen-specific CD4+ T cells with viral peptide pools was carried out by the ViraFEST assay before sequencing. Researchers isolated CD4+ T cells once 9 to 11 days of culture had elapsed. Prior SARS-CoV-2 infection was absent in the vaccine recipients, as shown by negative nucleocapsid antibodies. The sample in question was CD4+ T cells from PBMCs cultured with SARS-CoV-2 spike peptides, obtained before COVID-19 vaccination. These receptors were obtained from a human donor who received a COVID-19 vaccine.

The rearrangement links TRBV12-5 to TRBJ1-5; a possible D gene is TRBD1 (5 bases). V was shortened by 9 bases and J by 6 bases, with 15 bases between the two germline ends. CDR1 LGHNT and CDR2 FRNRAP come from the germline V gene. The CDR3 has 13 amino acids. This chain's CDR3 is CASAREDGQPQHF. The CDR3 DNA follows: TGTGCTAGCGCCAGGGAGGATGGTCAGCCCCAGCATTTT.

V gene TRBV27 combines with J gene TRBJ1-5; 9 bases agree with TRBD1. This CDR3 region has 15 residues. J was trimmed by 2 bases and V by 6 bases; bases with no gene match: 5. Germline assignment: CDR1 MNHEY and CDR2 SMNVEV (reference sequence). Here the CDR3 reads CASRGTGSGNQPQHF. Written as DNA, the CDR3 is TGTGCCAGCAGGGGGACAGGGTCAGGCAATCAGCCCCAGCATTTT.

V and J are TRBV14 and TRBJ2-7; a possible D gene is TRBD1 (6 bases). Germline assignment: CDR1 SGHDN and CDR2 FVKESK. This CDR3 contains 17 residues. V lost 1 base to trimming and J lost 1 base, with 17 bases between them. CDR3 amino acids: CASSQVGGSLRSYEQYF. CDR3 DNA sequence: TGTGCCAGCAGCCAAGTTGGGGGCAGCCTTAGATCCTACGAGCAGTACTTC.

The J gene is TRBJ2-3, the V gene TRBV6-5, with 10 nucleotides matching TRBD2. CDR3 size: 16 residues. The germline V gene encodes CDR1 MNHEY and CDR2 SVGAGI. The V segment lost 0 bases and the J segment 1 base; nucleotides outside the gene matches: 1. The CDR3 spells CASSYSGLAGTDTQYF. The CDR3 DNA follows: TGTGCCAGCAGTTACTCAGGACTAGCGGGCACAGATACGCAGTATTTT.

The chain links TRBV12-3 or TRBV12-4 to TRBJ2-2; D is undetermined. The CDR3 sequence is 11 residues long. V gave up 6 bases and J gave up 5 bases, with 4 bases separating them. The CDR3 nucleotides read TGTGCCAGCAGGGGAACCGGGGAGCTGTTTTTT. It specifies CASRGTGELFF.

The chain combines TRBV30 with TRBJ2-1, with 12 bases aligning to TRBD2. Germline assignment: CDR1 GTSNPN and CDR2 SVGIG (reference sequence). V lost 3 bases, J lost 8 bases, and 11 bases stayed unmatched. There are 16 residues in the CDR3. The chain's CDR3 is CAWSAKGLAGGYEQFF. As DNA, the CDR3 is TGTGCCTGGAGCGCGAAGGGTCTAGCGGGGGGGTATGAGCAGTTCTTC.

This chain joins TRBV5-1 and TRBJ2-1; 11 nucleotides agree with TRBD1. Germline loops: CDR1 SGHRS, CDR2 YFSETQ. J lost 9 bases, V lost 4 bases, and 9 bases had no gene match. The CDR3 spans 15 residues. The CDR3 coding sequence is TGCGCCAGCAGCCACAGGGACAGGGGGTCGAGTGAGCAGTTCTTC. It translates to CASSHRDRGSSEQFF.

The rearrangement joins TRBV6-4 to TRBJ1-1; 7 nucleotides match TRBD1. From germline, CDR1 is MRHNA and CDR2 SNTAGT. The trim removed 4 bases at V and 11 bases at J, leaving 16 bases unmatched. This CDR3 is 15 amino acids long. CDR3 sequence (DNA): TGTGCCAGCAGTGTTGAGGAGGGGGCGATTTCTACGGCTTTCTTT. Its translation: CASSVEEGAISTAFF.

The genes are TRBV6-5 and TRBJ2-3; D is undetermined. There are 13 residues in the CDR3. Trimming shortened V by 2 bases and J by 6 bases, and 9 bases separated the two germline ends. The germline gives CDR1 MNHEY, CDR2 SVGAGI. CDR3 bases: TGTGCCAGCAGTTACGTGCAGCAGGATACGCAGTATTTT. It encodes CASSYVQQDTQYF.

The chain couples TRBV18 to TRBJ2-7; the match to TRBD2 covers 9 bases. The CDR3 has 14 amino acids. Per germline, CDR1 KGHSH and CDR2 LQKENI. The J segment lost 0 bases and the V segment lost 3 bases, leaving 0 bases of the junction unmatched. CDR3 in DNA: TGTGCCAGCTCACCTAGCGGGAGCTCCTACGAGCAGTACTTC. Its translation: CASSPSGSSYEQYF. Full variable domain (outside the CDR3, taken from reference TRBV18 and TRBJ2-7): NAGVMQNPRHLVRRRGQEARLRCSPMKGHSHVYWYRQLPEEGLKFMVYLQKENIIDESGMPKERFSAEFPKEGPSILRIQQVVRGDSAAYFCASSPSGSSYEQYFGPGTRLTVT.

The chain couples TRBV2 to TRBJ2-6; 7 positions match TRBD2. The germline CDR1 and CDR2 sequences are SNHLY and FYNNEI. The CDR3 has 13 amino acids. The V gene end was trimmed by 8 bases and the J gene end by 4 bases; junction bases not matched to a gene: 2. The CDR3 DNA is TGTGCCAGCGGGGGGGTCGGGGCCAACGTCCTGACTTTC. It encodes CASGGVGANVLTF. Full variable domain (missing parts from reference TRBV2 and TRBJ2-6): EPEVTQTPSHQVTQMGQEVILRCVPISNHLYFYWYRQILGQKVEFLVSFYNNEISEKSEIFDDQFSVERPDGSNFTLKIRSTKLEDSAMYFCASGGVGANVLTFGAGSRLTVL.

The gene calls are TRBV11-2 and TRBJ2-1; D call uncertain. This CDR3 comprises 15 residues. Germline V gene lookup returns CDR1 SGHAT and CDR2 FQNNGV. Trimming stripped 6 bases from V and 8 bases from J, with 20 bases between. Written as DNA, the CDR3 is TGTGCCAGCAGTAAGGGTCTGACGGACCAACATGAGCAGTTCTTC. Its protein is CASSKGLTDQHEQFF.

CDR3 sequence (DNA): TGTGCCAGCAGCTTGCACAGCTACACAGATACGCAGTATTTT. It encodes CASSLHSYTDTQYF. The J gene is TRBJ2-3, the V gene TRBV5-6; no reliable D call. The germline V gene encodes CDR1 SGHDT and CDR2 YYEEEE. V shed 1 base and J shed 2 bases, with 8 bases lying between them. This CDR3 has 14 residues.

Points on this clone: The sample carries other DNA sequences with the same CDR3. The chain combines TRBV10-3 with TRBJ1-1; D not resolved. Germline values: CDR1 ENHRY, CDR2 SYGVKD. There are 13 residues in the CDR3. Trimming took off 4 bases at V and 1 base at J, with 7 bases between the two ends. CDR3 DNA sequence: TGTGCCATCAGTGTTACTGGGAACACTGAAGCTTTCTTT. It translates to CAISVTGNTEAFF.

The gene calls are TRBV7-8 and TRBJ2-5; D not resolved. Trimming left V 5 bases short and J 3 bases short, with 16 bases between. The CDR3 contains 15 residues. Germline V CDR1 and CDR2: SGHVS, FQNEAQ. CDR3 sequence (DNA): TGTGCCAGCAGCGCTTTCCGGACCCCGGAAGAGACCCAGTACTTC. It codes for CASSAFRTPEETQYF.

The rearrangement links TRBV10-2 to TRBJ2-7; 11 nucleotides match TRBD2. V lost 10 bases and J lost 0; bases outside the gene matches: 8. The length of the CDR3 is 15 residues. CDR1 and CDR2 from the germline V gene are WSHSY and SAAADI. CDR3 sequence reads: CATNSGTSGSYEQYF. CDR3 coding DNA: TGCGCCACAAATTCCGGGACTAGCGGCTCCTACGAGCAGTACTTC.

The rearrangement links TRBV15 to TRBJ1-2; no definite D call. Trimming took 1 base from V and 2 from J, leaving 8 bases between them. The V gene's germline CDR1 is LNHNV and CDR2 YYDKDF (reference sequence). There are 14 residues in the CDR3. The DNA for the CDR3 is TGTGCCACCAGCAGAGGGGCTTCCAACTATGGCTACACCTTC. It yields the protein CATSRGASNYGYTF.

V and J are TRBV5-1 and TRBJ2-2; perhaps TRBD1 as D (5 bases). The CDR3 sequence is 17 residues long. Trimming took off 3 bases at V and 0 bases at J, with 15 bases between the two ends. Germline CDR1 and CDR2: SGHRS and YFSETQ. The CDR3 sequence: CASSSDTDSTNTGELFF. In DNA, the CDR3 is TGCGCCAGCAGCTCCGATACCGACAGCACGAACACCGGGGAGCTGTTTTTT. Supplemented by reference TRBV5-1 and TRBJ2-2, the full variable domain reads KAGVTQTPRYLIKTRGQQVTLSCSPISGHRSVSWYQQTPGQGLQFLFEYFSETQRNKGNFPGRFSGRQFSNSRSEMNVSTLELGDSALYLCASSSDTDSTNTGELFFGEGSRLTVL.

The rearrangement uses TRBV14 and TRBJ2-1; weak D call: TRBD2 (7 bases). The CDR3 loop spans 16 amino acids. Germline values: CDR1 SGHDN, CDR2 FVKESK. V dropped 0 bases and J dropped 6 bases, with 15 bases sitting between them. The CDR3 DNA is TGTGCCAGCAGCCAAGATGGGGGGGCGACGGCCAATGAGCAGTTCTTC. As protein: CASSQDGGATANEQFF.

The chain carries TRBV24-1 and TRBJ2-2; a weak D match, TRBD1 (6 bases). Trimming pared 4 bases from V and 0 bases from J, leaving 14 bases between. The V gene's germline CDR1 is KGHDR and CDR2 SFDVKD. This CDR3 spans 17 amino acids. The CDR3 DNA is TGTGCCACCAGTGACTGGTCCAGGGGCGCGAACACCGGGGAGCTGTTTTTT. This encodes CATSDWSRGANTGELFF.

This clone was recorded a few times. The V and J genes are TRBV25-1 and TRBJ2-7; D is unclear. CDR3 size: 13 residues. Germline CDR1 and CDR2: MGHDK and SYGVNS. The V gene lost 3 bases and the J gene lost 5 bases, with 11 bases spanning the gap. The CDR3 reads CASSEWDLNEQYF. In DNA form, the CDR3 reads TGTGCCAGCAGTGAGTGGGATCTGAACGAGCAGTACTTC.

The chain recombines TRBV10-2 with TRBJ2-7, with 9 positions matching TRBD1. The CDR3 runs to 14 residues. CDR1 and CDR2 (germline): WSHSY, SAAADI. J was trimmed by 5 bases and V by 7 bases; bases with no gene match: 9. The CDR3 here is CASTPLDRGNEQYF. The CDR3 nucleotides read TGCGCCAGCACCCCGTTAGACAGGGGGAACGAGCAGTACTTC.

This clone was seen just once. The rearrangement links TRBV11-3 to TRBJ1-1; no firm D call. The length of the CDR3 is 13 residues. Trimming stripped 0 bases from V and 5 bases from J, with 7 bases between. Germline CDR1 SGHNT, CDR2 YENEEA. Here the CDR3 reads CASSLDRRTEAFF. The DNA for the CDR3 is TGTGCCAGCAGCTTAGATCGTCGGACTGAAGCTTTCTTT.

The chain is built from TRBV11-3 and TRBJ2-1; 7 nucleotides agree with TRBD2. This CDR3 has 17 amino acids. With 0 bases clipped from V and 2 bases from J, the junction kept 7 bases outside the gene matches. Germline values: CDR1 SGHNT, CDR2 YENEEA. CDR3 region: CASSLDWASGTYNEQFF. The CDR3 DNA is TGTGCCAGCAGCTTAGATTGGGCTAGCGGCACCTACAATGAGCAGTTCTTC. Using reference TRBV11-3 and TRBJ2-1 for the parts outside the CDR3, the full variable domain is EAGVVQSPRYKIIEKKQPVAFWCNPISGHNTLYWYLQNLGQGPELLIRYENEEAVDDSQLPKDRFSAERLKGVDSTLKIQPAELGDSAVYLCASSLDWASGTYNEQFFGPGTRLTVL.

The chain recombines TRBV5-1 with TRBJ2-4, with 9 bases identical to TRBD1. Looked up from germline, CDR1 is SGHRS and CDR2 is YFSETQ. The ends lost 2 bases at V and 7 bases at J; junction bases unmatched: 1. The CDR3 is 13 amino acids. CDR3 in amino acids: CASSFGQGNIQYF. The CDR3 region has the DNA TGCGCCAGCAGCTTTGGACAGGGGAACATTCAGTACTTC. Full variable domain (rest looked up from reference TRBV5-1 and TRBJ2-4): KAGVTQTPRYLIKTRGQQVTLSCSPISGHRSVSWYQQTPGQGLQFLFEYFSETQRNKGNFPGRFSGRQFSNSRSEMNVSTLELGDSALYLCASSFGQGNIQYFGAGTRLSVL.

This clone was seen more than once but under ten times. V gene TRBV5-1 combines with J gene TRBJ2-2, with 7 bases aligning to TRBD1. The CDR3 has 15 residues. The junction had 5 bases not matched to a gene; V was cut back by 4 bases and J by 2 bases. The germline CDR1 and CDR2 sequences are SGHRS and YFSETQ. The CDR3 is CASSRGQENTGELFF. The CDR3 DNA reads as TGCGCCAGCAGCCGTGGACAGGAAAACACCGGGGAGCTGTTTTTT.